This T cell receptor (beta chain) was retrieved from a study of CD8+CD57+ T cells in acquired aplastic anemia listed by TCRdb under 2018. Notes on the research overall: DNA extracted from sorted CD4+ and CD8+ cells had a mean of 3.2 ug, with a range of 0.2 to 27.4 ug. CD8+CD57+ expansion was defined as a frequency above the mean frequency observed in healthy subjects. General findings and caveats noted by the study authors: Over 25 CD8+ CDR3 sequences were found in both patients and controls but appeared to be highly expressed in patients and within the immunodominant clones of the patients. Between patients and healthy controls, no significant difference in CD8+ Simpson's diversity was found (P=0.060).

The germline V gene gives CDR1 as SGHNT and CDR2 as YENEEA. The V end loses 6 bases and the J end loses 8 bases, and a stretch of 14 bases separates them. CDR3 length: 12 amino acids, cysteine to phenylalanine. Kept here is only the CDR3 DNA, which spans 36 bases and is read in frame from base 1. Of note for this clonotype: Its antigen remains undetermined. No base quality values were provided; no much bigger clone lies one nucleotide off.

Profiling of TCR beta VDJ combinations and CDR3 sequences used genomic DNA as the template. TCR repertoire sequencing was run on an Illumina HiSeq 2000. Concerning the study's data processing: TRBV/TRBJ rearrangement plots, CDR3 size and DJ length profiles, and Simpson's diversity index were used to assess repertoires. Whichever DNA sequence was most abundant in the deep sequencing data was defined as the immunodominant clone. CDR3 amino acid sequences were checked for sharing across subjects and were also compared against the VDJdb database and published repertoires. TCRdb itself trimmed the public reads at Q25 with fastp, ran MiXCR and retained productive beta chains. Rows with a matching CDR3 protein are joined into one entry that keeps the most common DNA and genes. TCRdb, not the authors, supplied the V and J calls. The sample table lists roughly 200,000 distinct CDR3 sequences, roughly 60% of them with a count of one. 58% of the sample rests with the top ten.

Patients chosen for sequencing had shown expansion of CD8+CD57+ cells by flow cytometry. Every patient had a diagnosis of severe acquired aplastic anemia based on International Study of Aplastic Anemia and Agranulocytosis and Camitta criteria. No patient had received any therapy when blood was sampled. TCR repertoires of sorted CD4+ and CD8+ blood T cells from severe aplastic anemia patients and healthy subjects were deep-sequenced in the study. In the USA, patient enrollment took place under clinicaltrials.gov protocols 00001620, 01623167, 00001397, 00071045, 00081523 and 00961064. Ficoll-Paque density gradient centrifugation was used to isolate peripheral blood mononuclear cells. Before DNA was extracted, CD4+ and CD8+ T cells were sorted using either FACS or magnetic beads.

This TCR was recovered from a human donor with aplastic anemia. The specimen was sorted CD4+, CD8+, or CD8+CD57+ T cells (not recorded which) from PBMCs. Here the chain combines TRBV11-3 and TRBJ2-7, with TRBD1 as a weak D call on 5 bases. The CDR3 reads CASSTQGRKQYF. The DNA reads as follows: TGTGCCAGCAGTACCCAGGGAAGGAAGCAGTACTTC.